This TCR beta chain was captured by sequencing in a study of molecular identifiers for immune sequencing clone quantification. Study-wide context: Replicates partitioned RNA from approximately 20,000 or 100,000 naive CD8 cells into five parts, sequencing four. Regarding the study as a whole: Naive cells had under 1% of molecules in clones above 20 RNA copies, effectors over 97%.

TCRdb recomputed calls from the PCR reads with MiXCR, one row per CDR3 protein. Among 460,000 or so distinct CDR3 sequences listed, about 22% were seen once. Sorting captured naive CD8 T cells as CD8+CD4-CCR7+CD45RA+. This clonotype has ten or more counts. The antigen is unknown. The TCR originated in a human donor in good health. Some libraries in this study had Jurkat cell RNA spiked in. Input material: naive CD8+ T cells from blood, with Jurkat cell RNA spiked in. As to subset: FACS-sorted CD8+CD4-CCR7+CD45RA+ naive T cells.

The CDR3 coding sequence is TGTGCCAGCAGTTACGCAGCGGGAGGCTACGAGCAGTACTTC. It is translated as CASSYAAGGYEQYF. V is TRBV6-2 or TRBV6-3 and J is TRBJ2-7, with 9 bases matching TRBD2. Losses at the gene ends were 2 bases for V and 3 bases for J; bases not matched to a gene: 2. The germline V gene has CDR1 MNHEY and CDR2 SVGEGT. CDR3 length: 14 amino acids.